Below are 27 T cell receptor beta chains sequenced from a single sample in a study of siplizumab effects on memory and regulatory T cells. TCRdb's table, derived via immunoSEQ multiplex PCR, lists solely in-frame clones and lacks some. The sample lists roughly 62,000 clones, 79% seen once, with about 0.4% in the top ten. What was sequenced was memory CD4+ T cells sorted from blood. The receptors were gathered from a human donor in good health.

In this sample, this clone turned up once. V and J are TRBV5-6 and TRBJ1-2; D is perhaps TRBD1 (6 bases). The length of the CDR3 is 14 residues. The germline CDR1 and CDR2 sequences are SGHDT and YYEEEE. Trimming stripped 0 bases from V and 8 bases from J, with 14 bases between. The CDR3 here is CASSLASGVGGYTF. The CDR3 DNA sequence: TGTGCCAGCAGCTTGGCCTCAGGGGTGGGAGGCTACACCTTC.

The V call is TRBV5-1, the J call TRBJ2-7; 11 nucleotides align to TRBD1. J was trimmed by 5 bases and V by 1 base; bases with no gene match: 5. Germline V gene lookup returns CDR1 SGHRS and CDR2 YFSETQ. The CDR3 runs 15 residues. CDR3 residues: CASSLFSDRGHEQYF. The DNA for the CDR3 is TGCGCCAGCAGCTTGTTTTCGGACAGGGGGCACGAGCAGTACTTC.

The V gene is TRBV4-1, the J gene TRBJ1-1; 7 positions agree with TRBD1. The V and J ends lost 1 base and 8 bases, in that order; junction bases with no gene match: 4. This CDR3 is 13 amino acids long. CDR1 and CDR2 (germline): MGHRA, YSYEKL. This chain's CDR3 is CASSQGLDREAFF. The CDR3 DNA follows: TGCGCCAGCAGCCAAGGGTTGGACAGGGAAGCTTTCTTT.

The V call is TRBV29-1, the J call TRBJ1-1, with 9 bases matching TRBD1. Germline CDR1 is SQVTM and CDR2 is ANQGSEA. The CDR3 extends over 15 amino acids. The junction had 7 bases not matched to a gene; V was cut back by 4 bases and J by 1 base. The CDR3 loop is CSVVPGQGRNTEAFF. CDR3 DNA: TGCAGCGTTGTCCCGGGACAGGGACGGAACACTGAAGCTTTCTTT.

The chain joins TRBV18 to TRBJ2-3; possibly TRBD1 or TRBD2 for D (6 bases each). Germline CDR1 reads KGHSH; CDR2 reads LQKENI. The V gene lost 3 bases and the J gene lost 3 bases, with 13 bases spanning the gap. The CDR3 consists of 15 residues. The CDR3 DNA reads TGTGCCAGCTCACCGCGGGACATAGCTACAGATACGCAGTATTTT. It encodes CASSPRDIATDTQYF.

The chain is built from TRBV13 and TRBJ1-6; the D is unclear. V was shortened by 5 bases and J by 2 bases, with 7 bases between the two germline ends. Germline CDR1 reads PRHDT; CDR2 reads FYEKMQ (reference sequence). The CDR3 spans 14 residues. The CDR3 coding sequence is TGTGCCAGCAGCACCTTTACCTATAATTCACCCCTCCACTTT. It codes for CASSTFTYNSPLHF.

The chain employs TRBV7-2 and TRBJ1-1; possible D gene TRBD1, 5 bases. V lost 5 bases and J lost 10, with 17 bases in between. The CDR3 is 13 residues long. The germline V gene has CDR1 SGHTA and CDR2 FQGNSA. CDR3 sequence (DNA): TGTGCCAGCAGCACCGCTACTGTCGGGGGAGCTTTCTTT. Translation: CASSTATVGGAFF.

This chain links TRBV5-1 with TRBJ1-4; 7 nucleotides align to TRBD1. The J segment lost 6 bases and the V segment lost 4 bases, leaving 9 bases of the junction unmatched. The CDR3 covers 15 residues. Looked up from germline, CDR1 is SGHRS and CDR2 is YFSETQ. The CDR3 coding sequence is TGCGCCAGCAGCCCCCGACAGGGTGCGGATGAAAAACTGTTTTTT. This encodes CASSPRQGADEKLFF.

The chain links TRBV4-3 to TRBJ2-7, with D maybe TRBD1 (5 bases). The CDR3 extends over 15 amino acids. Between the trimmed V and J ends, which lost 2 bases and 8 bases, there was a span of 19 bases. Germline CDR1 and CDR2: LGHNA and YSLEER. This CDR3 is CASSQQAGAPDKQYF. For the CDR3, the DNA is TGCGCCAGCAGCCAACAAGCTGGGGCCCCTGACAAGCAGTACTTC.

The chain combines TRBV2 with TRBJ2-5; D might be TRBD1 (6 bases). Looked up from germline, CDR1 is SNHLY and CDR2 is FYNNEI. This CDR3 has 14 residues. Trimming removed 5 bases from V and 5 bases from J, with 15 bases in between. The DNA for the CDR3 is TGTGCCAGCAGTAGGACAGCGGTCTGGGAGACCCAGTACTTC. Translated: CASSRTAVWETQYF.

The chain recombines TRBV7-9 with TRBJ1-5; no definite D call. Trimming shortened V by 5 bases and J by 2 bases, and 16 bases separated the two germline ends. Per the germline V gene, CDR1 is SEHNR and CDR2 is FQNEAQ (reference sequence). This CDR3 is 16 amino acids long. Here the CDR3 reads CASSLDGPRGNQPQHF. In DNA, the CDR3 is TGTGCCAGCAGCCTCGACGGCCCACGGGGCAATCAGCCCCAGCATTTT.

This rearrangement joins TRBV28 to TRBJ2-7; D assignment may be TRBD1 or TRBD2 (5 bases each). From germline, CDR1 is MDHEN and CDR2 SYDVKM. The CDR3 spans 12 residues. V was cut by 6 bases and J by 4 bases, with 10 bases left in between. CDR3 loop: CASSLGGYEQYF. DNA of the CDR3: TGTGCCAGCAGCCTTGGGGGATACGAGCAGTACTTC.

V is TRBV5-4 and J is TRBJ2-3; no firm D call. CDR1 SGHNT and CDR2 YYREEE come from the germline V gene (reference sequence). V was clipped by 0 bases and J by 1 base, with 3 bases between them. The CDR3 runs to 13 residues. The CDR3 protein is CASSLEGTDTQYF. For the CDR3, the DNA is TGTGCCAGCAGCTTGGAGGGCACAGATACGCAGTATTTT. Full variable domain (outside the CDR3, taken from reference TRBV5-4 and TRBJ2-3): ETGVTQSPTHLIKTRGQQVTLRCSSQSGHNTVSWYQQALGQGPQFIFQYYREEENGRGNFPPRFSGLQFPNYSSELNVNALELDDSALYLCASSLEGTDTQYFGPGTRLTVL.

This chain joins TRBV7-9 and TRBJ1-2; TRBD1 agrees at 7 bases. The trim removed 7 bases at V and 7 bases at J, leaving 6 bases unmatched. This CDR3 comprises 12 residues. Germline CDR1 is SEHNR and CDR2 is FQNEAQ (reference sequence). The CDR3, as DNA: TGTGCCAGCAACCGAACAGGGGTTGGCTACACCTTC. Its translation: CASNRTGVGYTF.

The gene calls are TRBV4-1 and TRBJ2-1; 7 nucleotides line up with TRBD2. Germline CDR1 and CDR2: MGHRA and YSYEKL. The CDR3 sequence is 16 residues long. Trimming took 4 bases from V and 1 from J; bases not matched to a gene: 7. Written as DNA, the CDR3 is TGCGCCAGCAGCCGGGGGGGATCGGGTTCCTACAATGAGCAGTTCTTC. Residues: CASSRGGSGSYNEQFF.

CDR3 DNA sequence: TGTGCCAGCAGCCGGGACTACTCTAGCACAGATACGCAGTATTTT. Protein sequence: CASSRDYSSTDTQYF. The rearrangement joins TRBV7-3 to TRBJ2-3; the match to TRBD2 covers 7 bases. The CDR3 has 15 residues. CDR1 and CDR2 (germline): SGHTA, FQGTGA. With 5 bases clipped from V and 0 bases from J, the junction kept 5 bases outside the gene matches.

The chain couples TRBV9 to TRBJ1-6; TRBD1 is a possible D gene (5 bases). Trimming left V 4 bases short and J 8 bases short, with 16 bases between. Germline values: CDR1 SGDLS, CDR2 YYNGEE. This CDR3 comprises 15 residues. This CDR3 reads CASSYRDGDHSPLHF. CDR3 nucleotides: TGTGCCAGCAGCTACCGGGACGGCGATCATTCACCCCTCCACTTT.

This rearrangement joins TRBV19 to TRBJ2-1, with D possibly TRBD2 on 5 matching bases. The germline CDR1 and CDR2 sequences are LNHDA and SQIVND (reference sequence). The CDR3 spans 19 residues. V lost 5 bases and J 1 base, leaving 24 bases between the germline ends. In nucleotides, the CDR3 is TGTGCCAGTAGTCCTCATCCAGCGGAACTATCCTTATCCTACAATGAGCAGTTCTTC. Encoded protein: CASSPHPAELSLSYNEQFF.

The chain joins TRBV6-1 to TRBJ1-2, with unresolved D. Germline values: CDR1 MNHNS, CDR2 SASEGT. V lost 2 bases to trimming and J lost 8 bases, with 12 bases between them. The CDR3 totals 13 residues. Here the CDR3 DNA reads TGTGCCAGCAGTGAAATCGCCGGGAGCGGCTACACCTTC. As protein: CASSEIAGSGYTF.

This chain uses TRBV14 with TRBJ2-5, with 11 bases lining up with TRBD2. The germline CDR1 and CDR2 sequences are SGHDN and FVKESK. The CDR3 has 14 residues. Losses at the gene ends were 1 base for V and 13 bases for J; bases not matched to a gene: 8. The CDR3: CASSQGLAGRLMYF. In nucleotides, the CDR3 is TGTGCCAGCAGCCAAGGACTAGCGGGGAGACTTATGTACTTC.

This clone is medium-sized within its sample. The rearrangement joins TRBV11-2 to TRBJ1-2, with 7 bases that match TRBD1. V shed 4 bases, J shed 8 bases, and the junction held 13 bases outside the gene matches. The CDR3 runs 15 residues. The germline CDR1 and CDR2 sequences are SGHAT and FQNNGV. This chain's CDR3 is CASSSTDRAGKGYTF. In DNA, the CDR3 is TGTGCCAGCAGCTCGACCGACAGGGCTGGGAAAGGCTACACCTTC. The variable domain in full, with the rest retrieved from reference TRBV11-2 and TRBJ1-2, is EAGVAQSPRYKIIEKRQSVAFWCNPISGHATLYWYQQILGQGPKLLIQFQNNGVVDDSQLPKDRFSAERLKGVDSTLKIQPAKLEDSAVYLCASSSTDRAGKGYTFGSGTRLTVV.

The CDR3 bases are TGTGCCAGCAGCCGAACACAGGGGGGCGAGCAGTACTTC. This sequence encodes CASSRTQGGEQYF. The genes are TRBV4-2 and TRBJ2-7, with 8 bases aligning to TRBD1. Germline CDR1 is LGHNA and CDR2 is YNFKEQ. V was pared by 4 bases and J by 6 bases, with 5 bases of the junction left unmatched. The CDR3 extends over 13 amino acids.

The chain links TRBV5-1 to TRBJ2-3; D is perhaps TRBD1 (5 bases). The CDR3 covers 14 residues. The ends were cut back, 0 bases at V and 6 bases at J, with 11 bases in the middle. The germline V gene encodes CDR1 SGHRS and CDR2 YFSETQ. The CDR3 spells CASSLAQGTDTQYF. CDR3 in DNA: TGCGCCAGCAGCTTGGCGCAGGGTACGGATACGCAGTATTTT.

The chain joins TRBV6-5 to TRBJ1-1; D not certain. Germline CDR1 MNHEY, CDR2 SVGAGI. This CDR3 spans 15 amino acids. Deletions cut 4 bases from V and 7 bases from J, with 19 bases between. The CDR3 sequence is CASSSSQAGSLEAFF. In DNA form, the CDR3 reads TGTGCCAGCAGTTCATCTCAGGCAGGCTCGCTTGAAGCTTTCTTT.

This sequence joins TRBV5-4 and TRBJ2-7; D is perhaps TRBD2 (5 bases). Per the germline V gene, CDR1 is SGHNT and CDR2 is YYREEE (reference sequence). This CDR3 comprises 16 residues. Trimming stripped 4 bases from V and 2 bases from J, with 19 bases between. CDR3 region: CASSIGLIPGTYEQYF. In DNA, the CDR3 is TGTGCCAGCAGCATAGGACTCATCCCGGGAACCTACGAGCAGTACTTC.

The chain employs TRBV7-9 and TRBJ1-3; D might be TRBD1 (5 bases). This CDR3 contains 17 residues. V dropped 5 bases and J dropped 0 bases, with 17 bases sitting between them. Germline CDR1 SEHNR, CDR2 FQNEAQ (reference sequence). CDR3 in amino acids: CASSRSTTAFSGNTIYF. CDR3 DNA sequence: TGTGCCAGCAGCCGTTCAACGACAGCGTTCTCTGGAAACACCATATATTTT.

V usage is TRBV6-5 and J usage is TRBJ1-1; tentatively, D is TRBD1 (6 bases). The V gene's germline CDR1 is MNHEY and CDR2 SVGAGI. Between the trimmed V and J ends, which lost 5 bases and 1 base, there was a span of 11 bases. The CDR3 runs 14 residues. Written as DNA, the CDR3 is TGTGCCAGCAGTGAGGGGGAGACGAACACTGAAGCTTTCTTT. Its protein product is CASSEGETNTEAFF.